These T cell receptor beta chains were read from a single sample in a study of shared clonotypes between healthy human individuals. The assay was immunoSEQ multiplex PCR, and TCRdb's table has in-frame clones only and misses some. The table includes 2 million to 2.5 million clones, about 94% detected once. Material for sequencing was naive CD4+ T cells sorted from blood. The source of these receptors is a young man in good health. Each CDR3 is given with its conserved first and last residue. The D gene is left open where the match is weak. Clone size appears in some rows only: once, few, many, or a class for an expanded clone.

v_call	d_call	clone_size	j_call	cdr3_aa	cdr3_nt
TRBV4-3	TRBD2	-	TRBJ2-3	CASSRSTSGRAVSDTQYF	TGCGCCAGCAGCCGATCCACTAGCGGGAGGGCCGTATCAGATACGCAGTATTTT
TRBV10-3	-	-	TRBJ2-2	CAISARQDPTNTGELFF	TGTGCCATCAGTGCTCGGCAGGACCCCACGAACACCGGGGAGCTGTTTTTT
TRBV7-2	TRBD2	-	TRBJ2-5	CASSKIGLLADQETQYF	TGTGCCAGCAGCAAAATAGGGCTGCTAGCGGATCAAGAGACCCAGTACTTC
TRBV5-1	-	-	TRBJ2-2	CASSSQGSGTGELFF	TGCGCCAGCAGCTCCCAAGGGTCGGGCACCGGGGAGCTGTTTTTT
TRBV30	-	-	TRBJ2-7	CALRQGPYEQYF	TGTGCCCTCCGGCAGGGACCCTACGAGCAGTACTTC
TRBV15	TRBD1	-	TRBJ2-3	CATSRGTGKGPDTQYF	TGTGCCACCAGCAGAGGGACAGGCAAGGGCCCAGATACGCAGTATTTT
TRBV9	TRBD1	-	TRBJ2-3	CASSVVGGQPFMGDTQYF	TGTGCCAGCAGCGTAGTTGGGGGACAGCCCTTCATGGGAGATACGCAGTATTTT
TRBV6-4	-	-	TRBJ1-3	CAQESGNTIYF	TGTGCCCAGGAGTCTGGAAACACCATATATTTT
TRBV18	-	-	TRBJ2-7	CASSPERGRYEQYF	TGTGCCAGCTCACCCGAAAGGGGCAGGTACGAGCAGTACTTC
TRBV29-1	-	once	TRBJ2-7	CSVLSTYEQYF	TGCAGCGTTTTATCTACCTACGAGCAGTACTTC
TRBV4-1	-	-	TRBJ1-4	CASSQAGTAEKLFF	TGCGCCAGCAGCCAAGCAGGGACCGCTGAAAAACTGTTTTTT
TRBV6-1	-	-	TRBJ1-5	CASSVVGDQPQHF	TGTGCCAGCAGTGTAGTCGGGGATCAGCCCCAGCATTTT
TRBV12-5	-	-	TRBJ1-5	CASGLARQGNQPQHF	TGTGCTAGTGGTTTGGCCAGGCAGGGCAATCAGCCCCAGCATTTT
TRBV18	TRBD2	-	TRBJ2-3	CASSPGLVFGDTQYF	TGTGCCAGCTCACCGGGACTAGTGTTTGGAGATACGCAGTATTTT
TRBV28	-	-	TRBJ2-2	CASSYAAANTGELFF	TGTGCCAGCAGTTACGCCGCAGCGAACACCGGGGAGCTGTTTTTT
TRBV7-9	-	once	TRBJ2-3	CASSLTPVDPSTDTQYF	TGTGCCAGCAGCTTAACCCCGGTAGACCCTAGCACAGATACGCAGTATTTT
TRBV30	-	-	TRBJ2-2	CAWSLLGGELFF	TGTGCCTGGAGCCTCCTCGGGGGGGAGCTGTTTTTT
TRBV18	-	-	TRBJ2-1	CASSPSGFLYNEQFF	TGTGCCAGCTCACCATCGGGTTTCTTATACAATGAGCAGTTCTTC
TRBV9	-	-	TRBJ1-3	CASSAGTSGNTIYF	TGTGCCAGCAGCGCCGGGACATCTGGAAACACCATATATTTT
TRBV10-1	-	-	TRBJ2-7	CASSELATGDEQYF	TGCGCCAGCAGTGAGCTAGCGACGGGCGACGAGCAGTACTTC
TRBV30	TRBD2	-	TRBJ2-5	CAWIRRGYQETQYF	TGTGCCTGGATCCGGCGGGGGTACCAAGAGACCCAGTACTTC
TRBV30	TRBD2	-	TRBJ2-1	CAWSLWTKRGHEQFF	TGTGCCTGGAGTTTGTGGACTAAGCGGGGCCATGAGCAGTTCTTC
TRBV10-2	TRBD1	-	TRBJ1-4	CASRGDRGGEKLFF	TGCGCCAGCAGGGGGGACAGGGGTGGGGAAAAACTGTTTTTT
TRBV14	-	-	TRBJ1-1	CASSLLANTEAFF	TGTGCCAGCAGCCTCCTAGCGAACACTGAAGCTTTCTTT
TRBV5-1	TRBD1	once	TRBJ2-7	CASSLGAAGQGSDEQYF	TGCGCCAGCAGCTTGGGGGCCGCGGGACAGGGGTCCGACGAGCAGTACTTC
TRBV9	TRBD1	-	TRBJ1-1	CASSVQGQGALGRAEAFF	TGTGCCAGCAGCGTACAGGGGCAGGGGGCTCTAGGTCGGGCTGAAGCTTTCTTT
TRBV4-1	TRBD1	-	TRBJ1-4	CASSQDAGTGGVKLFF	TGCGCCAGCAGCCAAGACGCCGGGACAGGGGGTGTAAAACTGTTTTTT
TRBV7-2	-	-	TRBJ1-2	CASSLSPQGNYGYTF	TGTGCCAGCAGCTTATCCCCGCAGGGGAACTATGGCTACACCTTC
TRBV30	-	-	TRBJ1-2	CAWAGAGGYTF	TGTGCCTGGGCGGGAGCCGGAGGCTACACCTTC
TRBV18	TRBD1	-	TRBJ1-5	CASSPNRQGNQPQHF	TGTGCCAGCTCACCGAATAGACAGGGGAATCAGCCCCAGCATTTT
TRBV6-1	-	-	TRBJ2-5	CASSEVQIRGTQYF	TGTGCCAGCAGTGAAGTTCAGATACGCGGGACCCAGTACTTC
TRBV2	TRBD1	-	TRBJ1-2	CASTTGGNGYTF	TGTGCCAGCACTACAGGGGGTAACGGCTACACCTTC
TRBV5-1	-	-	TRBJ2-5	CASSLEGLRKETQYF	TGCGCCAGCAGCTTGGAAGGGTTACGTAAGGAGACCCAGTACTTC
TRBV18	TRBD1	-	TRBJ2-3	CASSPGTGVADTQYF	TGTGCCAGCTCACCCGGGACAGGGGTGGCAGATACGCAGTATTTT
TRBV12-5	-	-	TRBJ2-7	CASGLGPDF	TGTGCTAGTGGTTTAGGACCGGACTTC
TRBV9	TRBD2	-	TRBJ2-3	CASSVAWGGDTQYF	TGTGCCAGCAGCGTAGCTTGGGGAGGGGATACGCAGTATTTT
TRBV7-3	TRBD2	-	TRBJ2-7	CASSLTRRGGGTYEQYF	TGTGCCAGCAGCTTAACCCGTCGAGGCGGGGGAACCTACGAGCAGTACTTC
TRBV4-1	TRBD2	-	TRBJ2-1	CASSLAPSGINEQFF	TGCGCCAGCAGCCTGGCGCCCAGCGGGATAAATGAGCAGTTCTTC
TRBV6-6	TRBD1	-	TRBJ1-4	CASSYVDRAREKLFF	TGTGCCAGCAGTTACGTTGACAGGGCCCGTGAAAAACTGTTTTTT
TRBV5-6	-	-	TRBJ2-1	CASSWGAGEQFF	TGTGCCAGCAGCTGGGGGGCAGGTGAGCAGTTCTTC
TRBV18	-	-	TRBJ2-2	CASSPPGPTGELFF	TGTGCCAGCTCACCTCCAGGGCCCACCGGGGAGCTGTTTTTT
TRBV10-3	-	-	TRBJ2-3	CAISVEGRGTDTQYF	TGTGCCATCAGTGTGGAGGGGCGGGGCACAGATACGCAGTATTTT
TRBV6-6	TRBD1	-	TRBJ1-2	CASSYTGVAYTF	TGTGCCAGCAGTTACACAGGGGTTGCCTACACCTTC
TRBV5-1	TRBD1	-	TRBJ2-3	CASRGQGWDTQYF	TGCGCCAGCAGGGGACAGGGATGGGATACGCAGTATTTT
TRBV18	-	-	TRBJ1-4	CASSPAGTGEKLFF	TGTGCCAGCTCACCAGCGGGGACCGGTGAAAAACTGTTTTTT
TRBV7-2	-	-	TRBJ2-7	CASSSGDGTSYEQYF	TGTGCCAGCAGCTCCGGGGACGGAACTTCCTACGAGCAGTACTTC
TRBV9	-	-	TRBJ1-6	CASSVESGRGVNSPLHF	TGTGCCAGCAGCGTAGAGTCGGGACGAGGGGTCAATTCACCCCTCCACTTT
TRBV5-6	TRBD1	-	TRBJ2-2	CASSGRQGNTGELFF	TGTGCCAGCAGCGGGAGACAGGGTAACACCGGGGAGCTGTTTTTT
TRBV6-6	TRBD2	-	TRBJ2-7	CASSLLAAGDEQYF	TGTGCCAGCAGTTTACTAGCAGCGGGGGACGAGCAGTACTTC
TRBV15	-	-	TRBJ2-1	CATSNRLLNEQFF	TGTGCCACCAGCAATCGTCTACTCAATGAGCAGTTCTTC
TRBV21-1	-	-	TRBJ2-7	CASSQSPDERTPSYEQYF	TGTGCCAGCAGCCAATCCCCCGACGAGAGAACTCCCTCCTACGAGCAGTACTTC
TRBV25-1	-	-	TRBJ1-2	CASSGGTSYGYTF	TGTGCCAGCAGCGGGGGGACGAGCTATGGCTACACCTTC
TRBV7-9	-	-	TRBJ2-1	CASSLALLVHEQFF	TGTGCCAGCAGCTTAGCACTTCTAGTCCATGAGCAGTTCTTC
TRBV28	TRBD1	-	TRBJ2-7	CASSLGQGAWEQYF	TGTGCCAGCAGTTTGGGACAGGGGGCGTGGGAGCAGTACTTC